One sample yielded the 13 T cell receptor beta chains listed below, sequenced in a study of control samples from healthy donors and cancer patients. Clones were sequenced by immunoSEQ multiplex PCR, and TCRdb holds only the in-frame ones, with some missing. The sample consists of 45,000 to 60,000 clones, 94% of them appearing once. The sequencing sample was made of blood. The receptors were gathered from a young man in good health.

The rearrangement links TRBV25-1 to TRBJ2-3; D is unclear. With 0 bases removed from V and 4 bases from J, the gap between germline ends came to 8 bases. Germline V CDR1 and CDR2: MGHDK, SYGVNS. The CDR3 length is 14 residues. CDR3 amino acids: CASSEYRLSDTQYF. The CDR3 DNA is TGTGCCAGCAGTGAATACCGCCTATCAGATACGCAGTATTTT.

This clone was seen once. The rearrangement uses TRBV9 and TRBJ1-3; no clear D gene. The CDR3 has 12 residues. With 4 bases removed from V and 7 bases from J, the gap between germline ends came to 9 bases. CDR1 is SGDLS and CDR2 is YYNGEE in the germline V gene. In nucleotides, the CDR3 is TGTGCCAGCAGCCCGCGGGAGAACACCATATATTTT. Its protein is CASSPRENTIYF.

The J gene is TRBJ2-1, the V gene TRBV18; 11 bases fit TRBD1. Per the germline V gene, CDR1 is KGHSH and CDR2 is LQKENI. V lost 6 bases, J lost 6 bases, and 7 bases stayed unmatched. This CDR3 region has 15 residues. The CDR3 bases are TGTGCCAGCTCTCCAGGACAGGGGGCTGGCAATGAGCAGTTCTTC. This codes for CASSPGQGAGNEQFF.

The V call is TRBV12-3 or TRBV12-4, the J call TRBJ2-2; 10 bases are shared with TRBD1. The CDR3 sequence is 13 residues long. Trimming cost V 8 bases and J 7 bases; bases outside gene matches: 4. The CDR3 here is CASGGQGFGELFF. The CDR3 nucleotides read TGTGCCAGCGGGGGACAGGGGTTCGGGGAGCTGTTTTTT.

CDR3 coding DNA: TGTGCCAGCAGCGCCACAGGTCTCGGCGAGCAGTACTTC. Translation: CASSATGLGEQYF. The rearrangement uses TRBV7-8 and TRBJ2-7; D perhaps matches TRBD1 (5 bases). Per the germline V gene, CDR1 is SGHVS and CDR2 is FQNEAQ. The CDR3 has 13 amino acids. Trimming removed 5 bases from V and 6 bases from J, with 14 bases in between.

The chain couples TRBV15 to TRBJ1-2; 11 bases line up with TRBD1. From germline, CDR1 is LNHNV and CDR2 YYDKDF (reference sequence). The CDR3 sequence is 13 residues long. Germline trimming cut 11 bases from V and 3 bases from J; bases unmatched to any gene: 5. The CDR3 loop reads CASRDRGDYGYTF. CDR3 sequence (DNA): TGTGCCTCGCGGGACAGGGGGGACTATGGCTACACCTTC.

The chain combines TRBV4-1 with TRBJ1-2, with 9 bases fitting TRBD1. The V segment lost 3 bases and the J segment 7 bases; nucleotides outside the gene matches: 6. Germline-derived CDR1 and CDR2 are MGHRA and YSYEKL. The CDR3 contains 14 residues. CDR3 protein: CASSQEQGARGYTF. CDR3 sequence (DNA): TGCGCCAGCAGCCAGGAACAGGGGGCGCGTGGCTACACCTTC.

The rearrangement joins TRBV24-1 to TRBJ1-1; the D gene is possibly TRBD1 (5 bases). This CDR3 spans 15 amino acids. The germline gives CDR1 KGHDR, CDR2 SFDVKD. The V end lost 2 bases, the J end lost 4 bases, and 13 bases lay between the germline ends. CDR3 region: CATSDSEGGGTEAFF. The CDR3 DNA reads as TGTGCCACCAGTGATTCTGAGGGTGGGGGCACTGAAGCTTTCTTT.

To note about this clone: A junction boundary mismatches the germline segment, possibly from a read error. This CDR3 reads CASSFPETGAYVQYF. The CDR3 region has the DNA TGTGCCAGCAGCTTCCCCGAGACAGGTGCCTACGTGCAGTACTTC. The gene calls are TRBV5-6 and TRBJ2-7; D possibly corresponds to TRBD1 (6 bases). The CDR3 covers 15 residues. CDR1 SGHDT and CDR2 YYEEEE come from the germline V gene.

J is TRBJ2-2 and V is TRBV7-8; TRBD2 matches 9 bases. The V and J ends lost 4 bases and 5 bases, in that order; junction bases with no gene match: 11. This CDR3 is built from 17 residues. The germline gives CDR1 SGHVS, CDR2 FQNEAQ. DNA of the CDR3: TGTGCCAGCAGCTCCACCCCGCGGGGGGGCCGAACCGGGGAGCTGTTTTTT. Translation gives CASSSTPRGGRTGELFF.

The chain joins TRBV7-2 to TRBJ2-7; 9 nucleotides agree with TRBD1. The CDR3 is 15 amino acids. CDR1 is SGHTA and CDR2 is FQGNSA in the germline V gene. Trimming cost V 5 bases and J 7 bases; bases outside gene matches: 12. CDR3 amino acids: CASSNPDRGRKEQYF. CDR3 bases: TGTGCCAGCAGCAACCCGGACAGGGGTCGTAAGGAGCAGTACTTC. Complete variable domain (other parts from reference TRBV7-2 and TRBJ2-7): GAGVSQSPSNKVTEKGKDVELRCDPISGHTALYWYRQSLGQGLEFLIYFQGNSAPDKSGLPSDRFSAERTGGSVSTLTIQRTQQEDSAVYLCASSNPDRGRKEQYFGPGTRLTVT.

This rearrangement joins TRBV6-6 to TRBJ2-1; no clear D. The CDR3 extends over 14 amino acids. The germline V gene encodes CDR1 MNHNY and CDR2 SVGAGI (reference sequence). Trimming shortened V by 0 bases and J by 3 bases, and 6 bases separated the two germline ends. The CDR3 DNA sequence: TGTGCCAGCAGTTACTCCACAGACTACAATGAGCAGTTCTTC. Translating gives CASSYSTDYNEQFF.

The chain couples TRBV5-6 to TRBJ1-1; no definite D call. CDR1 and CDR2 from the germline V gene are SGHDT and YYEEEE. The CDR3 covers 13 residues. The ends were cut back, 4 bases at V and 4 bases at J, with 11 bases in the middle. The CDR3: CASSRRSSTEAFF. The CDR3 DNA follows: TGTGCCAGCAGCCGCAGGAGCAGCACTGAAGCTTTCTTT.